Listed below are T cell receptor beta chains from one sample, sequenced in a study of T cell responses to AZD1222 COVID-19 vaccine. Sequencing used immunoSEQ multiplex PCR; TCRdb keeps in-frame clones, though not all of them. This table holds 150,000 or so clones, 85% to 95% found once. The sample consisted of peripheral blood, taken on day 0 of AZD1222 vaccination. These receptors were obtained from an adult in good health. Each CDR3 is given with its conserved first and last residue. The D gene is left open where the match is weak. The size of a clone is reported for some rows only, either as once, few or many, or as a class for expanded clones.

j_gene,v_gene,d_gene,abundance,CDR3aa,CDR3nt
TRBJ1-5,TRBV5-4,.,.,CASSSDRNQPQHF,TGTGCCAGCAGCAGCGACAGGAATCAGCCCCAGCATTTT
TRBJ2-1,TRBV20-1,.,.,CSASPGLFSYNEQFF,TGCAGTGCTAGTCCCGGACTATTTTCCTACAATGAGCAGTTCTTC
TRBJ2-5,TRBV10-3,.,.,CAISDSRGARETQYF,TGTGCCATCAGTGATAGTCGGGGGGCCCGGGAGACCCAGTACTTC
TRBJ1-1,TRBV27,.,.,CASSFSANTEAFF,TGTGCCAGCAGTTTTTCAGCCAACACTGAAGCTTTCTTT
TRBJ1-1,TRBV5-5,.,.,CASSLGAATEAFF,TGTGCCAGCAGCTTAGGGGCCGCCACTGAAGCTTTCTTT
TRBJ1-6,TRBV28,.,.,CASSLTGDNSPLHF,TGTGCCAGCAGTTTGACAGGAGATAATTCACCCCTCCACTTT
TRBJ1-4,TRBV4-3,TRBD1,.,CASSQAHGQAQKLFF,TGCGCCAGCAGCCAAGCCCACGGACAGGCCCAAAAACTGTTTTTT
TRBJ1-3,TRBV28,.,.,CASSSVFSGNTIYF,TGTGCCAGCAGTTCAGTGTTCTCTGGAAACACCATATATTTT
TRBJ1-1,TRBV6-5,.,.,CASSNPRPGEAFF,TGTGCCAGCAGCAACCCCCGGCCGGGTGAAGCTTTCTTT
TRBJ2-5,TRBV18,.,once,CASSPPSRETQYF,TGTGCCAGCTCACCACCAAGCCGGGAGACCCAGTACTTC
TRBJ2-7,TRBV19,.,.,CASSMSPGSSYEQYF,TGTGCCAGTAGTATGTCGCCGGGATCCTCCTACGAGCAGTACTTC
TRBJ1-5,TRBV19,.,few,CASSIGIRQPQHF,TGTGCCAGTAGTATCGGGATCCGCCAGCCCCAGCATTTT
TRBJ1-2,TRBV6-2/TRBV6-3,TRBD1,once,CASSYAGTGINYGYTF,TGTGCCAGCAGTTACGCCGGGACAGGGATCAACTATGGCTACACCTTC
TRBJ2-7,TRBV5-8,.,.,CASSLKAGISYEQYF,TGTGCCAGCAGCTTGAAGGCAGGGATCTCCTACGAGCAGTACTTC
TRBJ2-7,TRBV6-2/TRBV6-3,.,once,CASSHPRRQGGYEQYF,TGTGCCAGCAGCCACCCCAGGAGGCAGGGGGGCTACGAGCAGTACTTC
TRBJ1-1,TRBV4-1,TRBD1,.,CASRQGGVNTEAFF,TGCGCCAGCAGACAGGGGGGTGTGAACACTGAAGCTTTCTTT
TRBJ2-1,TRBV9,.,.,CASSVGVGNEQFF,TGTGCCAGCAGCGTAGGGGTAGGGAATGAGCAGTTCTTC
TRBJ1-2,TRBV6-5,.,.,CASSRATGNYGYTF,TGTGCCAGCAGCCGAGCCACAGGGAACTATGGCTACACCTTC
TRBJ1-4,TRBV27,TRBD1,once,CASSGQGRSEKLFF,TGTGCCAGCAGTGGACAGGGGAGGAGTGAAAAACTGTTTTTT
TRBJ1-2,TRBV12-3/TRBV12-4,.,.,CASSLYKGNGYTF,TGTGCCAGCAGTTTATACAAAGGCAATGGCTACACCTTC
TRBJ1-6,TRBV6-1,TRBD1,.,CASSEWGSRGLQSPLHF,TGTGCCAGCAGTGAATGGGGATCCAGGGGGCTTCAGTCACCCCTCCACTTT
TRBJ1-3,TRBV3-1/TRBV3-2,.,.,CANPPDRVMSSGNTIYF,TGTGCCAACCCACCTGATAGAGTGATGAGCTCTGGAAACACCATATATTTT
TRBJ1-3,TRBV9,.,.,CASSPAEIGRNTIYF,TGTGCCAGCAGCCCAGCAGAAATCGGTCGAAACACCATATATTTT
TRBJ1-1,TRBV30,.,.,CAWSVVNTEAFF,TGTGCCTGGAGTGTCGTTAACACTGAAGCTTTCTTT
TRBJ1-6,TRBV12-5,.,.,CASGLEWTNSPLHF,TGTGCTAGTGGTCTCGAGTGGACCAATTCACCCCTCCACTTT
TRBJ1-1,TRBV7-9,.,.,CASSLAPRDTEAFF,TGTGCCAGCAGCTTAGCCCCCAGGGACACTGAAGCTTTCTTT
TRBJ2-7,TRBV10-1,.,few,CASSLGGSTYEQYF,TGCGCCAGCAGTCTCGGGGGCTCCACCTACGAGCAGTACTTC
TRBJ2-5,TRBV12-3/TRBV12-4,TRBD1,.,CASSLQGRETQYF,TGTGCCAGCAGTCTACAGGGGCGGGAGACCCAGTACTTC